This TCR beta chain was captured by sequencing in a study of blood T cells in healthy people across ages. Study-level findings and limits: PBMC samples, being unsorted, prevented any conclusive comparison of naive and antigen-experienced cells.

V shed 6 bases and J shed 15 bases, with 18 bases lying between them. CDR3 length equals 12 residues. Germline V CDR1 and CDR2: SEHNR, FQNEAQ (reference sequence). This clonotype was seen a handful of times. Its cognate antigen is unknown. With a J-beta primer mix and a sample-barcoded 5' primer, a second PCR ran about 6 to 11 cycles. MiXCR was run by TCRdb on the 5' RACE reads, yielding one entry per CDR3 protein. Of roughly 720,000 distinct CDR3 sequences listed, about 53% were seen once; the top ten hold about 42%. The chain carries TRBV7-9 and TRBJ2-4; a possible D gene is TRBD2 (6 bases). The sample was blood. This TCR was sampled from a man at least 80 years old in good health. The CDR3 DNA sequence: TGTGCCAGCAGTACACCCGGGACTTACCCGTACTTC. It encodes CASSTPGTYPYF.